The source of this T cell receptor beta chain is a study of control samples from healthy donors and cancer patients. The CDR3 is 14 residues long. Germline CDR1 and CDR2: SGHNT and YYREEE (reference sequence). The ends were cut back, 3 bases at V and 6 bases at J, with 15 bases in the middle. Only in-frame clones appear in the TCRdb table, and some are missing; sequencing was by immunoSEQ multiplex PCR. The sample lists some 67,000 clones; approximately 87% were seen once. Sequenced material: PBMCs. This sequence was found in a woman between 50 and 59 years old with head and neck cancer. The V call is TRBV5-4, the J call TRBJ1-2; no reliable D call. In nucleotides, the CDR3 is TGTGCCAGCAGCTCCCCCCGGCCTCGAGATGGCTACACCTTC. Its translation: CASSSPRPRDGYTF.